The 5 T cell receptor beta chains presented below share a single source sample, sequenced in a study of T cell changes during pregnancy in multiple sclerosis. Some clones are missing from TCRdb's copy, which holds only in-frame ones; the method was immunoSEQ multiplex PCR. The sample lists about 40,000 clones; roughly 88% were seen once. The sequencing here drew on peripheral blood, taken in the first trimester of pregnancy. Receptors were obtained from a female donor in good health, enrolled as a control in a pregnancy study.

This chain uses TRBV7-8 with TRBJ1-1, with 8 bases fitting TRBD1. Trimming at V came to 3 bases and at J to 1 base, leaving 4 bases not matched to a gene. There are 15 residues in the CDR3. Looked up from germline, CDR1 is SGHVS and CDR2 is FQNEAQ. The CDR3 reads CASSFRDRSNTEAFF. The CDR3 coding sequence is TGTGCCAGCAGCTTCCGGGACAGGTCGAACACTGAAGCTTTCTTT.

The gene calls are TRBV25-1 and TRBJ2-7; no reliable D call. V was shortened by 4 bases and J by 4 bases, with 5 bases between the two germline ends. The CDR3 is made up of 11 amino acids. The germline V gene encodes CDR1 MGHDK and CDR2 SYGVNS. This CDR3 reads CASSGTYEQYF. In DNA form, the CDR3 reads TGTGCCAGCAGTGGAACTTACGAGCAGTACTTC.

This clone appeared once. The CDR3 region has the DNA TGTGCCAGCAGTGTTATTGGCAGGTTTAGCAATCAGCCCCAGCATTTT. Protein: CASSVIGRFSNQPQHF. The chain joins TRBV6-1 to TRBJ1-5; no definite D call. The CDR3 extends over 16 amino acids. From germline, CDR1 is MNHNS and CDR2 SASEGT. V was trimmed by 4 bases and J by 0 bases, leaving 13 bases between them.

This rearrangement joins TRBV11-1 to TRBJ2-7; TRBD1 matches 7 bases. V was pared by 5 bases and J by 9 bases, with 13 bases of the junction left unmatched. CDR1 and CDR2 (germline): SGHAT, FQDESV (reference sequence). The CDR3 is 14 amino acids. CDR3 loop: CASSRQGRNEGQYF. As DNA, the CDR3 is TGTGCCAGCAGCCGACAGGGTCGGAACGAAGGGCAGTACTTC.

The chain employs TRBV7-3 and TRBJ2-1; 7 nucleotides line up with TRBD1. CDR1 is SGHTA, CDR2 FQGTGA, per germline. V trimming: 6 bases; J trimming: 5 bases; junction bases outside the gene matches: 4. This CDR3 region has 13 residues. The CDR3 here is CASSRGTDNEQFF. The CDR3 coding sequence is TGTGCCAGCAGTCGAGGGACAGACAATGAGCAGTTCTTC.